This note documents a single T cell receptor beta chain sequence. Its antigen is still unknown. The record has no base qualities; no much larger clone is one base away. Each collaborating institution followed its own protocols to collect whole blood in K2EDTA tubes. Collaborator samples were shipped for TCRbeta analysis as frozen whole blood, isolated PBMCs, or DNA extracted from either sample type. CDR1 and CDR2, per the germline V gene, are KGHDR and SFDVKD. The CDR3 measures 15 amino acids from cysteine to phenylalanine. The CDR3 DNA has 45 bases and is translated from base 1. V and J are trimmed by 3 bases and 5 bases, and the gene matches miss 6 bases of the junction. The immunoSEQ Assay, a bias-controlled multiplex PCR, was used to amplify TCRbeta CDR3 regions from genomic DNA. As for the original processing: Within the assay, amplification of reference gene primers was used to estimate how many nucleated cells each sample contained. Sequence reads were collapsed and filtered to measure the absolute abundance of every unique TCRbeta CDR3 rearrangement. For each sample, productive Simpson clonality was calculated as the square root of Simpson's diversity index over productive rearrangements. The source is immuneACCESS, and TCRdb retained only in-frame sequences with V and J called. Part of the clones is not carried over; for the studies checked, unresolved V genes explain less than half of this, and the remainder is unexplained. The DNA gave D and trimming, while V, J and clone size come from that table. The sample contains about 46,000 clones, over 80% of them found a single time. About 8% of the sample goes to the ten largest clones.

These data are taken from a study of blood T cell repertoires in COVID-19 (TCRdb year 2020). Background for the entire study: Samples from collaborators originated in the United States, Italy and Spain and spanned both the acute and convalescent phases of COVID-19. The material from the prospective study consisted of cDNA or gDNA derived from T cells, B-cell-depleted T cells, or PBMCs. Nearly every sample came with metadata listing a de-identified subject ID, COVID-19 status, age in years and sex. Samples came from the ongoing ImmuneRACE study (first 160 participants) plus 1,254 subjects from 6 global collaborators. The dataset comprised deeply sampled blood TCRbeta repertoires from subjects exposed to, actively infected with, or recovered from COVID-19. Where HLA class I and class II types were available, the types were taken from metadata supplied by the sample provider, not from assay-based typing. The repertoires were released in a freely available public database meant as a resource for research on the immune response to SARS-CoV-2. What the work shows at the level of the full study, not this receptor alone: How much clinical and demographic metadata was included differed by source and by participant, and the metadata was provided uncurated.

The TCR comes from a man aged 50-59 years with acute or convalescent COVID-19. Input material: peripheral blood. The sequence joins TRBV24-1 to TRBJ2-7, with TRBD1 matching 10 junction bases. The sequenced DNA: TGTGCCACCAGTGATCCCGGGACAGGGGATCACGAGCAGTACTTC. The encoded protein is CATSDPGTGDHEQYF.